The 6 T cell receptor beta chains presented below share a single source sample, sequenced in a study of blood T cell repertoires in COVID-19. The repertoire was sequenced with immunoSEQ multiplex PCR; TCRdb's copy has only in-frame clones and lacks some. The table lists 26,000 or so clones, 87% of them singletons. The sequencing input was peripheral blood. All receptors come from a man between 60 and 70 years old with active COVID-19.

The V gene is TRBV6-5, the J gene TRBJ2-7, with D possibly TRBD2 on 6 matching bases. Germline V CDR1 and CDR2: MNHEY, SVGAGI. This CDR3 has 15 amino acids. Trimming took off 6 bases at V and 1 base at J, with 16 bases between the two ends. CDR3 DNA sequence: TGTGCCAGCAGGGGGGGAGACCCGGGGTCCTACGAGCAGTACTTC. Amino acids: CASRGGDPGSYEQYF.

This chain uses TRBV21-1 with TRBJ2-4; the table assigns TRBD2, which was not confirmed against the DNA. TRBV21-1 counts as a pseudogene. The length of the CDR3 is 11 residues. DNA of the CDR3: TGTGCCAGCACTATAGCCTCTCAGAGGTACTTC. Its translation is CASTIASQRYF.

This chain uses TRBV10-3 with TRBJ1-2, with 9 bases matching TRBD1. The CDR3 loop spans 14 amino acids. Germline values: CDR1 ENHRY, CDR2 SYGVKD. The ends lost 2 bases at V and 7 bases at J; junction bases unmatched: 5. CDR3 sequence reads: CAISESGQGPGYTF. CDR3 DNA sequence: TGTGCCATCAGTGAGAGTGGACAGGGGCCTGGCTACACCTTC.

This clone has more than one count but fewer than ten. The chain uses TRBV6-5 and TRBJ2-1; D gene ambiguous. CDR1 is MNHEY and CDR2 is SVGAGI in the germline V gene. V dropped 2 bases and J dropped 6 bases, with 11 bases sitting between them. The CDR3 spans 14 residues. The chain's CDR3 is CASSYGWSGNEQFF. CDR3 sequence (DNA): TGTGCCAGCAGTTACGGATGGAGTGGCAATGAGCAGTTCTTC.

In DNA form, the CDR3 reads TGTGCCAGCAGCCGTCGAGGGGGCGGGGAGCTGTTTTTT. Translating it yields CASSRRGGGELFF. The chain links TRBV7-2 to TRBJ2-2, with D tentatively TRBD1 (6 bases). The CDR3 is 13 amino acids. CDR1 and CDR2 from the germline V gene are SGHTA and FQGNSA. V was pared by 5 bases and J by 7 bases, with 11 bases between.

The gene calls are TRBV18 and TRBJ2-5; D is unresolved. The length of the CDR3 is 12 residues. The V and J ends lost 5 bases and 1 base respectively, with 5 bases between them. From germline, CDR1 is KGHSH and CDR2 LQKENI. In nucleotides, the CDR3 is TGTGCCAGCTCATTTCGCCAAGAGACCCAGTACTTC. It translates to CASSFRQETQYF.